This entry features one T cell receptor beta chain sequence. The antigen remains undetermined. The data were taken from a study of T cell responses to AZD1222 COVID-19 vaccine. Study observations and caveats: Spike-spanning, vaccine-associated CD4 TCRs were dominant at 160-218 and 743-854. There were mostly white British donors and more females than males, and clonal diversity was possibly underestimated. Repertoire collection took place solely once the T cell response had peaked.

TCRdb's table, derived via immunoSEQ multiplex PCR, lists solely in-frame clones and lacks some. The sample has around 180,000 clones, about 90% seen once. This CDR3 has 13 residues. CDR1 is MDHEN, CDR2 SYDVKM, per germline. V was shortened by 8 bases and J by 1 base, with 11 bases between the two germline ends. This receptor was taken from an adult in good health. The rearrangement uses TRBV28 and TRBJ2-5; D is unclear. This sample comprised peripheral blood, obtained on day 0 of AZD1222 vaccination. This chain's CDR3 is CASHDRVQETQYF. The CDR3 bases are TGTGCCAGCCACGATCGGGTCCAAGAGACCCAGTACTTC. Drawing the rest from reference TRBV28 and TRBJ2-5, the complete variable domain is DVKVTQSSRYLVKRTGEKVFLECVQDMDHENMFWYRQDPGLGLRLIYFSYDVKMKEKGDIPEGYSVSREKKERFSLILESASTNQTSMYLCASHDRVQETQYFGPGTRLLVL.